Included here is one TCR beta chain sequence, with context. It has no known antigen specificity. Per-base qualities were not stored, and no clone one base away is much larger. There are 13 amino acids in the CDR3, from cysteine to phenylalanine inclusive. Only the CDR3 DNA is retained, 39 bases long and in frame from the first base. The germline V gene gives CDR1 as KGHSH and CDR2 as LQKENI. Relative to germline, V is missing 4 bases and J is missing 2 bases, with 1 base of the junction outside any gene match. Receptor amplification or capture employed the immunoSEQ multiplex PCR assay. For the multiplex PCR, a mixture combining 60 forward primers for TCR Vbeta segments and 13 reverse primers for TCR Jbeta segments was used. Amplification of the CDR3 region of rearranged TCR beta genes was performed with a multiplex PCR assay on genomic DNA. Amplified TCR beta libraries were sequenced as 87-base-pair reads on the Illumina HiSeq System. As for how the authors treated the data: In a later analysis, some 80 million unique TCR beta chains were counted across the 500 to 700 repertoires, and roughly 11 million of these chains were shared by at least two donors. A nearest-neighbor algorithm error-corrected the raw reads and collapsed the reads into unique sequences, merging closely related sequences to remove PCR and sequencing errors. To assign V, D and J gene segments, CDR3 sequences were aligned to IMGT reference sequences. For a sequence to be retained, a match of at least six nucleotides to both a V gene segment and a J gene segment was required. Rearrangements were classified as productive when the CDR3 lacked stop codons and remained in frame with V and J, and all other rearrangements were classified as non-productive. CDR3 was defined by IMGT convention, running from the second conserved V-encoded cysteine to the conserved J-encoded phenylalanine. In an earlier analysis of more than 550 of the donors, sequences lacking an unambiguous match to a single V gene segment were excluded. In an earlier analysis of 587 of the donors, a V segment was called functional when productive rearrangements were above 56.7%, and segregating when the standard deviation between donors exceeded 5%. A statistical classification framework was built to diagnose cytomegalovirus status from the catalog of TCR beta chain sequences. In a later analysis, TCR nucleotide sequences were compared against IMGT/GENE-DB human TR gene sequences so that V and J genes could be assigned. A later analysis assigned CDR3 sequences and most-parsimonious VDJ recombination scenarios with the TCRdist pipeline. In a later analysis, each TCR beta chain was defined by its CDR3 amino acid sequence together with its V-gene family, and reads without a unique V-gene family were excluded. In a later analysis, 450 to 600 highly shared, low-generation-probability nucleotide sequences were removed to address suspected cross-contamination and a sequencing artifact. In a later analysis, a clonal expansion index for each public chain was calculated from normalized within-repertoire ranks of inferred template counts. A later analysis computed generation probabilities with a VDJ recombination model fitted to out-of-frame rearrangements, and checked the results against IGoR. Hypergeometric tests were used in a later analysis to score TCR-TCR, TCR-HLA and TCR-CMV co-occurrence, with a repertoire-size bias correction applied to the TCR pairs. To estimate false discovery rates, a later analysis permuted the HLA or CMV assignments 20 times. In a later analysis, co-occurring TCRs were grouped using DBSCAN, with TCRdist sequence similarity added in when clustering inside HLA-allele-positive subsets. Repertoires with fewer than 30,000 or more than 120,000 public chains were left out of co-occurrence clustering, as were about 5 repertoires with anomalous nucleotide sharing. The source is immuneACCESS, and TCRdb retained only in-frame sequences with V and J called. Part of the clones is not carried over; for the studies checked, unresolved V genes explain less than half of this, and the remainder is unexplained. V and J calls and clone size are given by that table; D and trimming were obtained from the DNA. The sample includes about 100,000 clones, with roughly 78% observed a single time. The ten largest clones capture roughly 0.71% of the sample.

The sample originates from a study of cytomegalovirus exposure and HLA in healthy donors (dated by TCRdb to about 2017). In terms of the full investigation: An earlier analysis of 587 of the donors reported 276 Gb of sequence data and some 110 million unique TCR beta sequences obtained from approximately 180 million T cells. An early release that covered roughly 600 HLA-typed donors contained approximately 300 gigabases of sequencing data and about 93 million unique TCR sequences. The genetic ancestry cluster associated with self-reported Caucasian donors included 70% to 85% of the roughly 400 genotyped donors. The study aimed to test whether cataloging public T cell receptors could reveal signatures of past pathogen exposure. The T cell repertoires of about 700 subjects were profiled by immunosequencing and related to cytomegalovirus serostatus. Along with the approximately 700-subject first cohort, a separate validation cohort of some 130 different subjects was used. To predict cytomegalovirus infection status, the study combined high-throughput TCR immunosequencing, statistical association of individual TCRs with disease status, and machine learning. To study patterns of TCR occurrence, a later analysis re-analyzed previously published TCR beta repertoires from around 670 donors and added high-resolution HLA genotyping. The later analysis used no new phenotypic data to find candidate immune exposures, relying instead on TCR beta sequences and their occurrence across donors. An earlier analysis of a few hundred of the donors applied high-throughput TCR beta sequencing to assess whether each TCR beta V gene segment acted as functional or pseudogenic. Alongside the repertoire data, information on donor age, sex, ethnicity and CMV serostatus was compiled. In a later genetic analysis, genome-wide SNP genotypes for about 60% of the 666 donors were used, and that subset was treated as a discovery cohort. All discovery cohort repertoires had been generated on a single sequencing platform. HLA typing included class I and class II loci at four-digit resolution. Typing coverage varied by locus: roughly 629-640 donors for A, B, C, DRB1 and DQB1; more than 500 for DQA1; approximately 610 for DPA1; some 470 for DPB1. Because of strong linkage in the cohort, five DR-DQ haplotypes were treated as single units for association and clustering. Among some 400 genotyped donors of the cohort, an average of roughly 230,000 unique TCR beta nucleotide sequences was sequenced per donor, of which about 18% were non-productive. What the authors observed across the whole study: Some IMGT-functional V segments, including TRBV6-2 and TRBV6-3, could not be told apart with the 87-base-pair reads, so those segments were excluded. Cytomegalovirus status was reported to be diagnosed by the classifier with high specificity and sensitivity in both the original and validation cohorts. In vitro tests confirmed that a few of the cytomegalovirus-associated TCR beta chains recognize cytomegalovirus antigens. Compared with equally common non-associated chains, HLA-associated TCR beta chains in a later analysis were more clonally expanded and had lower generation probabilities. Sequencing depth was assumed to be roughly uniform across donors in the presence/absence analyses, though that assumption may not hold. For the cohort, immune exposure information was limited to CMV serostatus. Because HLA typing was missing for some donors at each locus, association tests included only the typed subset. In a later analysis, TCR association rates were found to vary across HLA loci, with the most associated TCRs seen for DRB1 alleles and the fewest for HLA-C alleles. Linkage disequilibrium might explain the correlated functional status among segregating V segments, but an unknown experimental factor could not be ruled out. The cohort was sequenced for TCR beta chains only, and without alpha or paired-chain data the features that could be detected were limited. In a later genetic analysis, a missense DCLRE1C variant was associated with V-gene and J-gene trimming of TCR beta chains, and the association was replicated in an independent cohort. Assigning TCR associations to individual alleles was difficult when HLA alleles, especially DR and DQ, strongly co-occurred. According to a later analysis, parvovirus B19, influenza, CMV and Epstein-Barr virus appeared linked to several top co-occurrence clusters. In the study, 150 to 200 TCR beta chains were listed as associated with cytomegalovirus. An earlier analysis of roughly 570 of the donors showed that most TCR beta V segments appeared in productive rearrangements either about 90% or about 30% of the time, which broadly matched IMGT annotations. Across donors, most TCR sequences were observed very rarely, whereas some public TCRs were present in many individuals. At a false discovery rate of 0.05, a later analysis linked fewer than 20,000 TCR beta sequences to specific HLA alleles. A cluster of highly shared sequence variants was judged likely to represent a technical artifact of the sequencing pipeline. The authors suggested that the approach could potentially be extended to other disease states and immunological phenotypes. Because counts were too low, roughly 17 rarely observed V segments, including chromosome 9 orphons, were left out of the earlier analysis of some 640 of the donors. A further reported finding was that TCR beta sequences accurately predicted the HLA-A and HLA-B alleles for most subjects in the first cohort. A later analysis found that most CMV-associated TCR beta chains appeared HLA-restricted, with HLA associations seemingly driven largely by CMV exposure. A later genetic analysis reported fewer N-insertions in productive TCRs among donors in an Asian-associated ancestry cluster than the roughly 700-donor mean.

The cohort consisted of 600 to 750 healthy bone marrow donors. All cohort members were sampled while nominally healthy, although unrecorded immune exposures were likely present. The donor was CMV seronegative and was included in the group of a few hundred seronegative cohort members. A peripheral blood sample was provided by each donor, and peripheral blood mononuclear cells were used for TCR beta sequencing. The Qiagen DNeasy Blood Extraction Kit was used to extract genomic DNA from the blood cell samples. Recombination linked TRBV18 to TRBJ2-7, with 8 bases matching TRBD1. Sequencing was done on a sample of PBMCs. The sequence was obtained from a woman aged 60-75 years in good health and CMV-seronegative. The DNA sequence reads TGTGCCAGCTCACTGGACAGGGCCTACGAGCAGTACTTC. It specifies CASSLDRAYEQYF.